This TCR beta chain is from a study of cytomegalovirus exposure and HLA in healthy donors. Study-wide results and caveats: Prior analysis indicated that the majority of TCR beta V segments exhibited productivity approximately 87% or approximately 30% of the time. By HLA locus, TCR association rates varied in a later analysis, with DRB1 showing the most and HLA-C the fewest.

The CDR3 spans 17 residues. Per the germline V gene, CDR1 is LGHNA and CDR2 is YNFKEQ. V shed 1 base, J shed 4 bases, and the junction held 6 bases outside the gene matches. 13 Jbeta primers and 60 Vbeta primers were used for the PCR. Per the authors' pipeline: About 83 million unique TCR beta chains, roughly 11 million shared, were counted in a later analysis. The table came from immunoSEQ multiplex PCR; TCRdb's copy has only in-frame clones and leaves some out. V and J calls and clone size are given by that table; D and trimming were obtained from the DNA. The profile covers around 200,000 clones, with 70% to 80% appearing a single time and roughly a sixth taken by the ten largest. Notes on this clone: Antigen unknown.

The chain combines TRBV4-2 with TRBJ1-4, with 10 bases fitting TRBD1. The specimen sequenced was PBMCs. The receptor was isolated from a man aged 35-49 years in good health and CMV-seronegative. The CDR3 DNA reads TGTGCCAGCAGCCAAGGGGACAGGGGTCAAGGTAATGAAAAACTGTTTTTT. This codes for CASSQGDRGQGNEKLFF.